Sequencing of this T cell receptor beta chain was carried out in a study of identical twins listed by TCRdb under 2016. At the level of the whole study: To test whether fetal clonotypes persist, this study deep-sequenced TCR alpha and beta repertoires from monozygotic twins, from unrelated adults of various ages, and from cord blood. To rule out contamination, the twin experiments were replicated at different times with different library preparation protocols. What the work shows at the level of the full study, not this receptor alone: Fewer insertions were carried by abundant cord blood beta clonotypes, a similar but weaker trend appeared in young adult naive repertoires, and no such trend appeared in memory repertoires. Because the same donors could not be followed over many years, the conclusions relied on cross-sectional statistical analysis. Zero-insertion analyses could be partly confounded by invariant T cells such as MAIT and iNKT, although diverse VJ usage argued against such confounding for most clonotypes. In beta out-of-frame sequences, excess twin sharing was weaker, because having fewer shared sequences lowered the signal-to-noise ratio. Recombination models systematically underestimated out-of-frame TCR alpha sharing in monozygotic twins but agreed with sharing between unrelated individuals. Compared with coincidental sharing between unrelated individuals, out-of-frame TCR alpha sequences shared between twins had an excess of sequences with low generation probability.

All donors were healthy Caucasians. The twin cohort comprised three pairs of female monozygotic twins, all aged roughly 18 to 30 years. Positive isolation kits from Invitrogen were used to isolate CD4+ and CD8+ T cell populations. For this clonotype: Its antigen is still unknown. No base qualities exist here, and no much larger clone lies one base off it.

Taken from cysteine to phenylalanine, the CDR3 has 15 residues. The entry retains the CDR3 DNA only, 45 bases that are in frame from base 1. Taken from the germline V gene, the CDR1 and CDR2 loops are MGHRA and YSYEKL. V is pared back by 2 bases and J by 6 bases, with 14 bases lying between the germline termini. The method was 5' RACE. The sample was run on an Illumina HiSeq 2000. A universal primer binding site was added through template switching, and the final cDNA carried a unique molecular identifier so that TCR cDNA molecules could be counted accurately. Specific primers in the conserved constant-segment region were used to synthesize first-strand cDNA for the TCR alpha and beta chains. Each cDNA library was double barcoded, with a SMART-Mk sample barcode plus Illumina barcodes, to control for contamination. TruSeq adapter sequences along with Illumina sample barcodes were introduced in two successive PCR steps. Sequencing of the TCR alpha and beta cDNA libraries was done on the Illumina HiSeq platform using custom primers. For the original study's pipeline: Unique molecular identifiers were extracted from raw reads with MiGEC, and CDR3 positions were determined with MiXCR. For each individual, recombination models were inferred using an EM algorithm with the repgenHMM and IGoR tools. The analysis of shared clonotypes was done with the tcR package in R, with sharing normalized by the product of cloneset sizes. To study raw recombination free of thymic and clonal selection effects, out-of-frame nonproductive sequences were analyzed. The public reads were run again by TCRdb, first through fastp at Q25 and then through MiXCR, and only productive beta chains were kept. Every distinct CDR3 protein forms one entry, paired with its most common genes and DNA. Clone size and V and J calls follow TCRdb, not the original study. The sample profile shows fewer than 550,000 distinct CDR3 sequences; 14% of them were found once. The ten largest make up 0.98% of the sample.

The data also belong to a second study, concerning yellow fever vaccine responses in identical twins. As the second study states: The T cell response to vaccination in identical twins was reported by the authors to appear partly convergent and partly personalized. The study precisely tracked vaccine-responding T cell clones in identical twins.

Sequences were obtained from CD4+ T cells sorted from blood. Recombination connected TRBV4-1 to TRBJ2-1; the best D guess is TRBD2, with 6 bases matching. The origin of this receptor is a woman aged 18-29 years in good health. For the CDR3, the sequence is CASSQTRDWINEQFF. The DNA is TGCGCCAGCAGCCAAACCCGGGACTGGATCAATGAGCAGTTCTTC.